The next 26 T cell receptor beta chains were all read from a single sample in a study of blood T cells in healthy people across ages. Combining a sample-barcoded 5' primer with a J-beta primer mix, a second PCR ran for about 6 to 11 cycles. TCRdb re-called the 5' RACE reads through MiXCR, storing one row per CDR3 protein. This table holds about 810,000 distinct CDR3 sequences, approximately 35% found once. The sequenced sample was blood. These receptor sequences come from a man aged 18-30 years in good health.

As for this clonotype: With a much larger clone just one base away, this may be a read error. The V gene is TRBV12-3 or TRBV12-4, the J gene TRBJ1-2; possibly TRBD1 for D (5 bases). The length of the CDR3 is 14 residues. The CDR3 DNA is TGTGCCAGCAGTCAGACGACAGACCACTATGGCTGCACCTTC. It codes for CASSQTTDHYGCTF.

The CDR3 loop is CASSPRTTNTGELFF. CDR3 nucleotides: TGTGCCAGCAGCCCCCGGACAACGAACACCGGGGAGCTGTTTTTT. The chain recombines TRBV7-9 with TRBJ2-2; tentatively, D is TRBD1 (5 bases). The ends were cut back, 5 bases at V and 0 bases at J, with 10 bases in the middle. Germline CDR1 and CDR2: SEHNR and FQNEAQ (reference sequence). This CDR3 is 15 amino acids long.

The chain combines TRBV20-1 with TRBJ1-1; 9 nucleotides align to TRBD1. The V gene end was trimmed by 1 base and the J gene end by 9 bases; junction bases not matched to a gene: 6. This CDR3 spans 13 amino acids. CDR1 is DFQATT and CDR2 is SNEGSKA in the germline V gene (reference sequence). Written as DNA, the CDR3 is TGCAGTGCTAGAGTGAGACAGGGGGATAAAGCTTTCTTT. It specifies CSARVRQGDKAFF.

This clonotype was observed a handful of times. The chain uses TRBV12-3 or TRBV12-4 and TRBJ2-7; 10 nucleotides match TRBD2. V was clipped by 5 bases and J by 7 bases; unmatched bases: 17. The CDR3 spans 17 residues. The CDR3 DNA is TGTGCCAGCAGTCCCCTCCAAACTAGCGGGGTCAGAAATGAGCAGTACTTC. Protein: CASSPLQTSGVRNEQYF.

In this sample, this clonotype turned up once. The chain uses TRBV5-1 and TRBJ2-1, with 8 bases aligning to TRBD1. Losses at the gene ends were 1 base for V and 5 bases for J; bases not matched to a gene: 2. Germline V gives CDR1 SGHRS, CDR2 YFSETQ. CDR3 size: 14 residues. The CDR3 sequence is CASSLTRGHNEQFF. The CDR3 nucleotides are TGCGCCAGCAGCTTGACCAGGGGGCACAATGAGCAGTTCTTC.

In DNA, the CDR3 is TGCGCCAGCAGCTTGGAACGAATGGGACAGTCTGAAGCTTTCTTT. Translation: CASSLERMGQSEAFF. The chain recombines TRBV5-1 with TRBJ1-1; 7 positions match TRBD1. The V gene end was trimmed by 0 bases and the J gene end by 6 bases; junction bases not matched to a gene: 8. This CDR3 has 15 residues. In germline, CDR1 is SGHRS, CDR2 YFSETQ.

The chain is built from TRBV7-3 and TRBJ1-2, with a weak D call TRBD1 (5 bases). The CDR3 covers 15 residues. Trimming cost V 5 bases and J 8 bases, with 21 bases left between them. CDR1 and CDR2 (germline): SGHTA, FQGTGA. The CDR3 reads CASSLDGTSLGGYTF. CDR3 DNA sequence: TGTGCCAGCAGCCTCGACGGGACTTCCCTGGGAGGCTACACCTTC.

This clonotype was seen a few times. The rearrangement links TRBV20-1 to TRBJ2-7; a possible D gene is TRBD1 (6 bases). Near its end, the DNA agrees better with TRBJ2-5, so the J call may be wrong. This CDR3 has 16 residues. CDR1 is DFQATT, CDR2 SNEGSKA, per germline (reference sequence). CDR3: CSARDSPTGFIETQYF. CDR3 in DNA: TGCAGTGCTAGAGATAGTCCCACAGGGTTCATAGAGACCCAGTACTTC.

V gene TRBV7-2 combines with J gene TRBJ2-3, with D unresolved. The germline V gene encodes CDR1 SGHTA and CDR2 FQGNSA. Trimming took 6 bases from V and 6 from J, leaving 13 bases between them. The length of the CDR3 is 13 residues. CDR3 in DNA: TGTGCCAGCAGACTCGGTCAACCGGATACGCAGTATTTT. Its protein is CASRLGQPDTQYF. The entire variable domain, with the rest obtained from reference TRBV7-2 and TRBJ2-3, is as follows: GAGVSQSPSNKVTEKGKDVELRCDPISGHTALYWYRQSLGQGLEFLIYFQGNSAPDKSGLPSDRFSAERTGGSVSTLTIQRTQQEDSAVYLCASRLGQPDTQYFGPGTRLTVL.

The gene calls are TRBV20-1 and TRBJ2-7; 7 bases fit TRBD1. V lost 3 bases and J lost 4; bases outside the gene matches: 6. The CDR3 is made up of 13 amino acids. Germline values: CDR1 DFQATT, CDR2 SNEGSKA (reference sequence). Here the CDR3 reads CSASHRGGYEQYF. In nucleotides, the CDR3 is TGCAGTGCTAGCCACAGGGGCGGTTACGAGCAGTACTTC.

The V call is TRBV29-1, the J call TRBJ1-2, with D possibly TRBD1 on 6 matching bases. The CDR3 runs to 13 residues. Germline assignment: CDR1 SQVTM and CDR2 ANQGSEA. Trimming removed 8 bases at V and 0 bases at J, with 13 bases between. CDR3 bases: TGCAGCATTAACAGGGCCACTAACTATGGCTACACCTTC. As protein: CSINRATNYGYTF.

This clonotype turned up a few times. In DNA form, the CDR3 reads TGTGCCAGCAGTTACGGGGGTTTTACACCCCTCCACTTT. It is translated as CASSYGGFTPLHF. The chain uses TRBV6-6 and TRBJ1-6; maybe TRBD1 (5 bases). The germline gives CDR1 MNHNY, CDR2 SVGAGI (reference sequence). The CDR3 contains 13 residues. V was trimmed by 2 bases and J by 11 bases, leaving 10 bases between them.

This clonotype was found a few times. The V and J genes are TRBV10-3 and TRBJ1-2, with TRBD1 matching 7 bases. The germline V gene has CDR1 ENHRY and CDR2 SYGVKD. The CDR3 consists of 13 residues. With 4 bases clipped from V and 4 bases from J, the junction kept 3 bases outside the gene matches. This CDR3 reads CAISGQGSYGYTF. DNA for the CDR3: TGTGCCATCAGTGGACAGGGATCCTATGGCTACACCTTC.

In regard to this clonotype: A read error may account for a junction end that differs from germline. This sequence joins TRBV4-2 and TRBJ1-5; TRBD1 matches 7 bases. Germline CDR1 reads LGHNA; CDR2 reads YNFKEQ. The CDR3 spans 22 residues. The CDR3 loop reads CASSQDLALGAGGKYSDQPQHF. The CDR3 nucleotides are TGTGCCAGCAGCCAAGATTTGGCCCTGGGGGCAGGGGGGAAATATAGCGATCAGCCCCAGCATTTT.

This CDR3 reads CASSRTGMKNGYTF. The CDR3 nucleotides are TGTGCCAGCAGTAGAACAGGGATGAAGAATGGCTACACCTTC. The rearrangement uses TRBV28 and TRBJ1-2; a possible D gene is TRBD1 (6 bases). Germline values: CDR1 MDHEN, CDR2 SYDVKM. The CDR3 covers 14 residues. The V end lost 5 bases, the J end lost 6 bases, and 16 bases lay between the germline ends.

V gene TRBV4-3 combines with J gene TRBJ2-3; 9 bases align to TRBD2. The V segment lost 1 base and the J segment 2 bases; nucleotides outside the gene matches: 10. This CDR3 contains 18 residues. Germline V gene lookup returns CDR1 LGHNA and CDR2 YSLEER. The CDR3 DNA sequence: TGCGCCAGCAGCCAAGTACCAGTGCGGGGGGGCAACACAGATACGCAGTATTTT. Its protein product is CASSQVPVRGGNTDTQYF.

The chain joins TRBV13 to TRBJ1-2, with TRBD1 matching over 9 bases. Trimming cost V 5 bases and J 10 bases; bases outside gene matches: 14. This CDR3 has 15 residues. The germline CDR1 and CDR2 sequences are PRHDT and FYEKMQ (reference sequence). The CDR3 is CASSRSRTGEIDYTF. For the CDR3, the DNA is TGTGCCAGCAGCCGCTCCAGGACAGGGGAGATTGACTACACCTTC.

The chain recombines TRBV6-5 with TRBJ2-4; TRBD1 might be the D (6 bases). V shed 8 bases and J shed 8 bases, with 10 bases lying between them. This CDR3 has 11 amino acids. Germline V gene sequence: CDR1 MNHEY, CDR2 SVGAGI. CDR3 amino acids: CASQKGDIQYF. In DNA, the CDR3 is TGTGCCAGCCAAAAGGGGGACATTCAGTACTTC.

The rearrangement joins TRBV12-3 or TRBV12-4 to TRBJ1-1; D remains ambiguous. The ends were cut back, 6 bases at V and 0 bases at J, with 11 bases in the middle. The CDR3 totals 14 residues. The CDR3 sequence: CASRTVHVNTEAFF. As DNA, the CDR3 is TGTGCCAGCAGAACTGTACACGTGAACACTGAAGCTTTCTTT.

A remark on this clonotype: The CDR3 ends on some other residue instead of the conserved phenylalanine or tryptophan, so this is likely a read error. The V gene is TRBV12-3 or TRBV12-4, the J gene TRBJ2-3; 10 bases align to TRBD1. J lost 5 bases, V lost 1 base, and 6 bases had no gene match. The CDR3 has 16 amino acids. As DNA, the CDR3 is TGTGCCAGCAGTTTAGAGACAGGGGGCTTTGGAGATACGCAGTATTTA. Translation: CASSLETGGFGDTQYL.

This clonotype was observed a single time. The V and J genes are TRBV5-1 and TRBJ2-6, with 7 nucleotides matching TRBD1. The CDR3 is made up of 21 amino acids. Germline CDR1 SGHRS, CDR2 YFSETQ. V was pared by 1 base and J by 0 bases, with 16 bases of the junction left unmatched. The CDR3 sequence: CASSLRGQQVSGISGANVLTF. In nucleotides, the CDR3 is TGCGCCAGCAGCTTGAGGGGACAGCAAGTCTCCGGTATCTCTGGGGCCAACGTCCTGACTTTC.

The rearrangement joins TRBV2 to TRBJ2-1, with a weak D call TRBD1 (5 bases). V was pared by 3 bases and J by 3 bases, with 15 bases between. Germline CDR1 is SNHLY and CDR2 is FYNNEI. The CDR3 has 16 residues. CDR3 coding DNA: TGTGCCAGCAGTGACCCGACAGAAACCGTCTACAATGAGCAGTTCTTC. Its translation is CASSDPTETVYNEQFF.

The rearrangement uses TRBV29-1 and TRBJ1-1, with TRBD1 identical over 12 bases. Germline values: CDR1 SQVTM, CDR2 ANQGSEA. V lost 6 bases to trimming and J lost 1 base; unmatched junction nucleotides: 6. CDR3 length: 15 amino acids. The CDR3 protein is CSVTGTGGTNTEAFF. CDR3 nucleotide sequence: TGCAGCGTGACAGGGACAGGGGGCACGAACACTGAAGCTTTCTTT.

This clonotype has just a few counts. The chain carries TRBV5-1 and TRBJ2-3; D not certain. V gave up 2 bases and J gave up 6 bases, with 16 bases separating them. The CDR3 runs 15 residues. CDR1 is SGHRS and CDR2 is YFSETQ in the germline V gene. The CDR3 sequence: CASSFDPIRADTQYF. The DNA of the CDR3 is TGCGCCAGCAGCTTTGATCCAATTCGAGCGGATACGCAGTATTTT. The variable domain in full, with the rest retrieved from reference TRBV5-1 and TRBJ2-3, is KAGVTQTPRYLIKTRGQQVTLSCSPISGHRSVSWYQQTPGQGLQFLFEYFSETQRNKGNFPGRFSGRQFSNSRSEMNVSTLELGDSALYLCASSFDPIRADTQYFGPGTRLTVL.

This clonotype was counted at least ten times. The chain has TRBV3-1 and TRBJ2-7; D call uncertain. CDR1 and CDR2 from the germline V gene are LGHDT and YNNKEL (reference sequence). V was shortened by 1 base and J by 5 bases, with 3 bases between the two germline ends. The CDR3 extends over 11 amino acids. This CDR3 is CASSQAHEQYF. Written as DNA, the CDR3 is TGTGCCAGCAGCCAAGCCCACGAGCAGTACTTC.

The sample holds a few counts of this clonotype. V usage is TRBV12-3 or TRBV12-4 and J usage is TRBJ1-3, with a possible D match to TRBD1 (5 bases). CDR3 length equals 15 residues. V was trimmed by 3 bases and J by 2 bases, leaving 11 bases between them. CDR3 region: CASSFYGGTGNTIYF. CDR3 nucleotides: TGTGCCAGCAGTTTCTATGGGGGGACTGGAAACACCATATATTTT.